This is a list of T cell receptor beta chains from one sample in a study of cytomegalovirus exposure and HLA in healthy donors. This table comes from immunoSEQ multiplex PCR, and its TCRdb copy is limited to in-frame clones, with some not included. The repertoire holds roughly 100,000 clones, roughly three quarters seen once, with around a tenth in the top ten. Sequenced input: PBMCs. These receptors were taken from a woman aged 18-29 years in good health and CMV-seropositive. CDR3s include the opening cysteine and the closing phenylalanine or tryptophan. D genes are given only for firm matches. Size values are once, few and many counts, or a class for expanded clones, and some rows have none.

>TRBJ2-2|NA|TRBV5-4|NA
TGTGCCAGCAGTTCGGACACAACCACCGGGGAGCTGTTTTTT
CASSSDTTTGELFF
>TRBJ2-3|NA|TRBV7-2|few
TGTGCCAGCAGCTTAGTAGGGGCAGATACGCAGTATTTT
CASSLVGADTQYF
>TRBJ1-5|NA|TRBV13|NA
TGTGCCAGCAGCTTAATAGTTTGTCAGCCCCAGCATTTT
CASSLIVCQPQHF
>TRBJ1-2|NA|TRBV9|NA
TGTGCCAGCAGCGGCAGGTCGACAGGAAGGGAAAACTATGGCTACACCTTC
CASSGRSTGRENYGYTF
>TRBJ1-6|NA|TRBV5-1|NA
TGCGCCAGCAGCTTCCTGGGTCCGGGGGGTAATTCACCCCTCCACTTT
CASSFLGPGGNSPLHF
>TRBJ2-7|TRBD1|TRBV9|NA
TGTGCCAGCAGCGTTTCGCCGGGACAGGGGTACTACGAGCAGTACTTC
CASSVSPGQGYYEQYF
>TRBJ2-7|TRBD1|TRBV20-1|once
TGCAGTGCCTACAGGGGGCGGGAGTACTTC
CSAYRGREYF
>TRBJ2-7|NA|TRBV2|NA
TGTGCCAGCAGGGGGGGTATGAAGTACTTC
CASRGGMKYF
>TRBJ2-3|NA|TRBV4-3|NA
TGCGCCAGCAGGGGTGACTATAGCACAGATACGCAGTATTTT
CASRGDYSTDTQYF
>TRBJ2-7|TRBD1|TRBV28|NA
TGTGCCAGCGAAGGGCCGGGACAGGGTATGAAGTACTTC
CASEGPGQGMKYF